Each of the 15 T cell receptor beta chains below was sequenced from the same sample in a study of PD-1 blockade in classical Hodgkin lymphoma. Every patient relapsed after autologous stem cell transplantation, and brentuximab vedotin exposure varied. Assay: immunoSEQ multiplex PCR; the TCRdb copy retains only in-frame clones and omits some. The sample gives fewer than 30,000 clones, approximately 80% of which show up once; around 8% is in the top ten. The sample in question was peripheral blood mononuclear cells (PBMCs), obtained before the second cycle of nivolumab. The receptors originated from a human donor with classical Hodgkin lymphoma.

The genes are TRBV5-1 and TRBJ1-6; 7 nucleotides agree with TRBD1. The CDR3 covers 16 residues. Per germline, CDR1 SGHRS and CDR2 YFSETQ. V was clipped by 4 bases and J by 2 bases; unmatched bases: 6. The CDR3 DNA sequence: TGCGCCAGCAGCCCCACTACAGGGGCCTATAATTCACCCCTCCACTTT. Amino acid sequence: CASSPTTGAYNSPLHF.

Details on this clone: At one end, the junction sequence differs from germline, possibly due to a read error. Additional DNA sequences in this sample encode the identical CDR3. The genes are TRBV27 and TRBJ1-4; D uncertain. Germline V gene data show CDR1 as MNHEY and CDR2 as SMNVEV (reference sequence). The CDR3 spans 15 residues. CDR3: CASSRAPGGKQKLFF. The CDR3 bases are TGTGCCAGCAGCCGCGCCCCGGGAGGCAAGCAAAAACTGTTCTTT. The full variable domain, its missing parts supplied by reference TRBV27 and TRBJ1-4, is EAQVTQNPRYLITVTGKKLTVTCSQNMNHEYMSWYRQDPGLGLRQIYYSMNVEVTDKGDVPEGYKVSRKEKRNFPLILESPSPNQTSLYFCASSRAPGGKQKLFFGSGTQLSVL.

This clone was seen once. The chain joins TRBV19 to TRBJ1-1, with 8 bases aligning to TRBD1. Germline CDR1 LNHDA, CDR2 SQIVND (reference sequence). CDR3 size: 13 residues. V gave up 5 bases and J gave up 5 bases; unmatched junction bases: 4. In DNA, the CDR3 is TGTGCCAGTAGTTATCAGGGGGCAACTGAAGCTTTCTTT. Its translation is CASSYQGATEAFF.

The chain employs TRBV5-1 and TRBJ2-7, with D perhaps TRBD1 or TRBD2 (6 bases each). Trimming removed 1 base from V and 6 bases from J, with 14 bases in between. Germline V CDR1 and CDR2: SGHRS, YFSETQ. The CDR3 loop spans 14 amino acids. This chain's CDR3 is CASSLSRGVGEQYF. CDR3 nucleotides: TGCGCCAGCAGCTTGAGTAGGGGGGTTGGCGAGCAGTACTTC.

The chain has TRBV5-1 and TRBJ1-6, with D maybe TRBD1 (6 bases). Germline V lookup: CDR1 SGHRS, CDR2 YFSETQ. The CDR3 runs 15 residues. V was trimmed by 2 bases and J by 7 bases, leaving 13 bases between them. The CDR3 loop is CASSFAQGGNSPLHF. The CDR3 nucleotides are TGCGCCAGCAGCTTTGCACAGGGCGGGAATTCACCCCTCCACTTT.

The rearrangement uses TRBV27 and TRBJ1-6; D unresolved. Per the germline V gene, CDR1 is MNHEY and CDR2 is SMNVEV (reference sequence). V lost 2 bases, J lost 3 bases, and 17 bases lay in between. The CDR3 has 18 residues. The CDR3: CASSLNRPGSHYNSPLHF. The CDR3 coding sequence is TGTGCCAGCAGTTTAAATCGACCGGGGTCTCACTATAATTCACCCCTCCACTTT.

This sequence joins TRBV5-1 and TRBJ2-1, with 10 nucleotides matching TRBD1. Germline V gene data show CDR1 as SGHRS and CDR2 as YFSETQ. The V segment lost 2 bases and the J segment 10 bases; nucleotides outside the gene matches: 9. The CDR3 runs 15 residues. CDR3 loop: CASSFQGQGVWEQFF. The CDR3 DNA follows: TGCGCCAGCAGCTTTCAAGGACAGGGGGTTTGGGAGCAGTTCTTC.

The table lists this clone with a count of one. This rearrangement joins TRBV6-6 to TRBJ2-7; 7 nucleotides line up with TRBD1. The CDR3 runs 13 residues. The germline gives CDR1 MNHNY, CDR2 SVGAGI (reference sequence). The V gene end was trimmed by 2 bases and the J gene end by 7 bases; junction bases not matched to a gene: 5. The CDR3 reads CASSYDRAVEQYF. The CDR3 coding sequence is TGTGCCAGCAGTTACGACAGGGCGGTTGAGCAGTACTTC.

The rearrangement uses TRBV11-2 and TRBJ2-7, with TRBD1 matching over 8 bases. V dropped 5 bases and J dropped 4; count of bases not matched to a gene: 10. The germline gives CDR1 SGHAT, CDR2 FQNNGV. There are 15 residues in the CDR3. The CDR3 region is CASSPQTGESYEQYF. The CDR3, as DNA: TGTGCCAGCAGCCCACAGACAGGGGAATCTTACGAGCAGTACTTC.

The chain combines TRBV7-9 with TRBJ2-7, with no clear D. This CDR3 has 14 residues. The germline CDR1 and CDR2 sequences are SEHNR and FQNEAQ (reference sequence). V was trimmed by 4 bases and J by 4 bases, leaving 14 bases between them. For the CDR3, the DNA is TGTGCCAGCAGCTCAGCCCCCACAACGTACGAGCAGTACTTC. Amino acid sequence: CASSSAPTTYEQYF.

The chain carries TRBV7-9 and TRBJ2-7; TRBD1 matches 7 bases. Germline lookup yields CDR1 SEHNR and CDR2 FQNEAQ (reference sequence). V dropped 3 bases and J dropped 0; count of bases not matched to a gene: 8. The CDR3 extends over 16 amino acids. DNA for the CDR3: TGTGCCAGCAGCTTGCACGGGACAGAAACCTCCTACGAGCAGTACTTC. Its translation: CASSLHGTETSYEQYF.

The V and J genes are TRBV7-9 and TRBJ2-1; 7 bases are a match to TRBD1. This CDR3 is built from 16 residues. Germline V lookup: CDR1 SEHNR, CDR2 FQNEAQ (reference sequence). Trimming cost V 0 bases and J 5 bases; bases outside gene matches: 7. DNA for the CDR3: TGTGCCAGCAGCTTAGCCCGGACAGGTGTCGACAATGAGCAGTTCTTC. As protein: CASSLARTGVDNEQFF.

The rearrangement links TRBV5-1 to TRBJ2-3; D possibly corresponds to TRBD2 (7 bases). Trimming took 0 bases from V and 1 from J, leaving 12 bases between them. This CDR3 is built from 16 residues. Germline lookup yields CDR1 SGHRS and CDR2 YFSETQ. The CDR3, as DNA: TGCGCCAGCAGCTTGGCCGGGGGGCCGCGCACAGATACGCAGTATTTT. Protein product: CASSLAGGPRTDTQYF.

The CDR3 loop is CASSSTGAWTMNTEAFF. The CDR3 coding sequence is TGTGCCAGCAGTTCAACAGGGGCTTGGACCATGAACACTGAAGCTTTCTTT. V usage is TRBV28 and J usage is TRBJ1-1; 7 bases map to TRBD1. The ends lost 4 bases at V and 0 bases at J; junction bases unmatched: 11. This CDR3 has 17 amino acids. Looked up from germline, CDR1 is MDHEN and CDR2 is SYDVKM.

The chain has TRBV7-3 and TRBJ2-2, with D tentatively TRBD2 (5 bases). The CDR3 is 14 amino acids. The germline V gene encodes CDR1 SGHTA and CDR2 FQGTGA. The ends were cut back, 1 base at V and 4 bases at J, with 7 bases in the middle. Here the CDR3 DNA reads TGTGCCAGCAGCTTAATGGACTCCACCGGGGAGCTGTTTTTT. Translation: CASSLMDSTGELFF.